One T cell receptor (beta chain) is described in this entry. An end of the junction does not agree with germline; a read error may underlie this. This CDR3 has 14 residues. The V gene's germline CDR1 is LGHDT and CDR2 YNNKEL (reference sequence). The data were taken from a study of blood T cells in healthy people across ages. About the research overall: For every two T cells, template switching captured about one barcoded beta molecule.

Each sample yielded at least 5 micrograms of PBMC total RNA. Sample-barcoded 5' priming and a J-beta primer mix drove a second PCR of roughly 7 to 11 cycles. TCRdb recomputed calls from the 5' RACE reads with MiXCR, one row per CDR3 protein. The sample lists some 790,000 distinct CDR3 sequences; 29% were seen once. This sequence was found in a woman at least 80 years old in good health. This chain uses TRBV3-1 with TRBJ2-4; the D is unclear. TRBJ2-7 explains the end of the DNA better; the J call may be wrong. What was sequenced was blood. In DNA, the CDR3 is TGTACCAGCAGCCCACTTGTTTCGAGCTACGAGCAGTACTTC. Its translation is CTSSPLVSSYEQYF.